The source of this TCR beta chain is a study of blood T cell repertoires in COVID-19. Study-wide context: The United States, Italy and Spain supplied acute and convalescent COVID-19 samples. T cells, B-cell-depleted T cells, or PBMCs supplied cDNA or gDNA.

Original data processing: Estimated nucleated cell counts came from reference gene primer amplification. Assay used: immunoSEQ multiplex PCR; TCRdb lists only in-frame clones, some missing. V, J and clone size are taken as reported in that table, and D and trimming were inferred from the DNA itself. The sample carries approximately 200,000 clones, approximately 87% recorded once. The sequencing sample was made of peripheral blood. This receptor was taken from a woman aged 45-65 years with acute or convalescent COVID-19.

The CDR3 protein is CASSLGPTGPGNTIYF. CDR3 bases: TGCGCCAGCAGCTTGGGCCCCACAGGGCCCGGAAACACCATATATTTT. The chain is built from TRBV5-1 and TRBJ1-3; the D gene is possibly TRBD1 (6 bases). Germline V CDR1 and CDR2: SGHRS, YFSETQ. Trimming removed 0 bases from V and 4 bases from J, with 14 bases in between. The CDR3 consists of 16 residues.